These 26 T cell receptor beta chains share one sample of origin, sequenced in a study of T cell changes during pregnancy in multiple sclerosis. Assay used: immunoSEQ multiplex PCR; TCRdb lists only in-frame clones, some missing. The sample includes around 39,000 clones, 80% to 90% of them seen just once. The material was CD4+ T cells from peripheral blood mononuclear cells, obtained before pregnancy. The receptor set was obtained from a female donor with multiple sclerosis, enrolled in a pregnancy study.

This chain uses TRBV6-1 with TRBJ1-2; D remains unclear. The CDR3 is 13 residues long. Germline CDR1 and CDR2: MNHNS and SASEGT. Trimming left V 3 bases short and J 2 bases short, with 7 bases between. The chain's CDR3 is CASSDARNYGYTF. The CDR3 DNA is TGTGCCAGCAGTGATGCCAGAAACTATGGCTACACCTTC.

V gene TRBV5-1 combines with J gene TRBJ2-1, with D tentatively TRBD2 (5 bases). CDR1 SGHRS and CDR2 YFSETQ come from the germline V gene. This CDR3 comprises 13 residues. Trimming removed 5 bases at V and 6 bases at J, with 12 bases between. The CDR3 is CASRMVGANEQFF. CDR3 in DNA: TGCGCCAGCAGGATGGTGGGAGCCAATGAGCAGTTCTTC. Using reference TRBV5-1 and TRBJ2-1 for the parts outside the CDR3, the full variable domain is KAGVTQTPRYLIKTRGQQVTLSCSPISGHRSVSWYQQTPGQGLQFLFEYFSETQRNKGNFPGRFSGRQFSNSRSEMNVSTLELGDSALYLCASRMVGANEQFFGPGTRLTVL.

The J gene is TRBJ2-7, the V gene TRBV6-1; TRBD1 agrees at 10 bases. The CDR3 is 13 amino acids. V shed 7 bases, J shed 3 bases, and the junction held 3 bases outside the gene matches. The germline CDR1 and CDR2 sequences are MNHNS and SASEGT. The CDR3 is CASTRTGGYEQYF. CDR3 sequence (DNA): TGTGCCAGCACACGGACAGGGGGCTACGAGCAGTACTTC.

This clone has a handful of counts. The chain joins TRBV9 to TRBJ1-2; 7 nucleotides match TRBD1. This CDR3 comprises 15 residues. Germline CDR1 is SGDLS and CDR2 is YYNGEE. Trimming removed 4 bases from V and 8 bases from J; junction bases left unmatched: 14. The CDR3 loop reads CASSRDSGTLEGYTF. The CDR3 DNA follows: TGTGCCAGCAGCCGGGACAGCGGAACCCTCGAGGGCTACACCTTC.

This chain joins TRBV9 and TRBJ2-3, with D hard to call. Trimming shortened V by 6 bases and J by 2 bases, and 7 bases separated the two germline ends. CDR1 SGDLS and CDR2 YYNGEE come from the germline V gene. CDR3 size: 12 residues. Here the CDR3 DNA reads TGTGCCAGCAACCGAGACACAGATACGCAGTATTTT. This encodes CASNRDTDTQYF.

CDR3 sequence reads: CASSLEYGGEETQYF. DNA of the CDR3: TGTGCCAGCAGCTTAGAATACGGAGGGGAAGAGACCCAGTACTTC. This chain links TRBV11-1 with TRBJ2-5; possible D gene TRBD2, 6 bases. CDR3 length: 15 residues. Trimming pared 1 base from V and 3 bases from J, leaving 12 bases between. Germline CDR1 is SGHAT and CDR2 is FQDESV (reference sequence).

The chain recombines TRBV5-4 with TRBJ2-3; D is uncertain. Per germline, CDR1 SGHNT and CDR2 YYREEE (reference sequence). The CDR3 is made up of 12 amino acids. Trimming took 4 bases from V and 0 from J, leaving 3 bases between them. In DNA, the CDR3 is TGTGCCAGCAGCCTAAGCACAGATACGCAGTATTTT. This encodes CASSLSTDTQYF. Filled out from reference TRBV5-4 and TRBJ2-3, the complete variable domain reads ETGVTQSPTHLIKTRGQQVTLRCSSQSGHNTVSWYQQALGQGPQFIFQYYREEENGRGNFPPRFSGLQFPNYSSELNVNALELDDSALYLCASSLSTDTQYFGPGTRLTVL.

The chain recombines TRBV7-8 with TRBJ2-3; TRBD2 might be the D (6 bases). V was cut by 5 bases and J by 8 bases, with 11 bases left in between. The CDR3 totals 12 residues. Per germline, CDR1 SGHVS and CDR2 FQNEAQ. Written as DNA, the CDR3 is TGTGCCAGCAGCCCATATAGCGGTACGCAGTATTTT. Its protein product is CASSPYSGTQYF.

The chain joins TRBV9 to TRBJ2-4; perhaps TRBD1 as D (5 bases). Trimming cost V 0 bases and J 3 bases, with 10 bases left between them. The CDR3 runs 15 residues. From germline, CDR1 is SGDLS and CDR2 YYNGEE. This CDR3 reads CASSVGQGVKNIQYF. In nucleotides, the CDR3 is TGTGCCAGCAGCGTAGGTCAGGGCGTCAAAAACATTCAGTACTTC.

V gene TRBV4-3 combines with J gene TRBJ1-4; D not resolved. The germline gives CDR1 LGHNA, CDR2 YSLEER. Trimming cost V 4 bases and J 4 bases, with 10 bases left between them. CDR3 length equals 14 residues. The CDR3 loop reads CASSPQLVNEKLFF. In DNA form, the CDR3 reads TGCGCCAGCAGCCCCCAGTTGGTTAATGAAAAACTGTTTTTT.

This rearrangement joins TRBV29-1 to TRBJ2-5, with D perhaps matching TRBD1 (5 bases). V was shortened by 4 bases and J by 0 bases, with 9 bases between the two germline ends. The CDR3 runs 13 residues. From germline, CDR1 is SQVTM and CDR2 ANQGSEA. The chain's CDR3 is CSVGRQNQETQYF. CDR3 in DNA: TGCAGCGTTGGAAGACAGAACCAAGAGACCCAGTACTTC.

V usage is TRBV6-5 and J usage is TRBJ1-2; D unresolved. Trimming cost V 3 bases and J 0 bases, with 14 bases left between them. There are 16 residues in the CDR3. The V gene's germline CDR1 is MNHEY and CDR2 SVGAGI. The CDR3 protein is CASSYSGLSANYGYTF. The CDR3, as DNA: TGTGCCAGCAGTTATTCCGGACTCTCTGCTAACTATGGCTACACCTTC.

The chain couples TRBV6-1 to TRBJ2-2; TRBD1 matches 11 bases. This CDR3 has 15 residues. In germline, CDR1 is MNHNS, CDR2 SASEGT. The V segment lost 6 bases and the J segment 5 bases; nucleotides outside the gene matches: 5. Written as DNA, the CDR3 is TGTGCCAGCAGGACGGGACAGGGGGGTACCGGGGAGCTGTTTTTT. Its protein product is CASRTGQGGTGELFF.

This clone was seen a few times. V is TRBV9 and J is TRBJ2-1, with a weak D call TRBD1 (5 bases). V gave up 5 bases and J gave up 5 bases, with 8 bases separating them. The germline CDR1 and CDR2 sequences are SGDLS and YYNGEE. The CDR3 sequence is 12 residues long. As DNA, the CDR3 is TGTGCCAGCAGTTTCAGGGACAATGAGCAGTTCTTC. This gives the protein CASSFRDNEQFF. The full variable domain, completed using reference TRBV9 and TRBJ2-1, is DSGVTQTPKHLITATGQRVTLRCSPRSGDLSVYWYQQSLDQGLQFLIQYYNGEERAKGNILERFSAQQFPDLHSELNLSSLELGDSALYFCASSFRDNEQFFGPGTRLTVL.

This chain uses TRBV11-2 with TRBJ2-7; 10 bases align to TRBD2. With V trimmed by 5 bases and J by 5 bases, 12 bases remained unmatched. Germline lookup yields CDR1 SGHAT and CDR2 FQNNGV. This CDR3 spans 16 amino acids. The CDR3 reads CASSLRRVAGGNEQYF. DNA of the CDR3: TGTGCCAGCAGCCTCCGGAGGGTAGCGGGAGGAAACGAGCAGTACTTC.

The chain employs TRBV7-3 and TRBJ1-1; possible D gene TRBD1, 5 bases. Germline lookup yields CDR1 SGHTA and CDR2 FQGTGA. V dropped 4 bases and J dropped 1 base, with 10 bases sitting between them. The CDR3 loop spans 14 amino acids. The CDR3 sequence: CASSSGHSNTEAFF. As DNA, the CDR3 is TGTGCCAGCAGCTCCGGACACTCGAACACTGAAGCTTTCTTT.

The gene calls are TRBV16 and TRBJ2-5, with TRBD1 matching 7 bases. The CDR3 extends over 14 amino acids. Germline values: CDR1 KGHSY, CDR2 FQNENV. Trimming removed 3 bases from V and 2 bases from J; junction bases left unmatched: 3. CDR3 region: CASSQGTAQETQYF. The CDR3 bases are TGTGCCAGCAGCCAGGGGACAGCACAAGAGACCCAGTACTTC.

This chain connects TRBV13 to TRBJ1-1, with TRBD1 identical over 7 bases. V trimming: 5 bases; J trimming: 5 bases; junction bases outside the gene matches: 14. Germline lookup yields CDR1 PRHDT and CDR2 FYEKMQ (reference sequence). The CDR3 spans 16 residues. The CDR3 bases are TGTGCCAGCAGCCCAGTACAGGGGAAGGTCTTTACTGAAGCTTTCTTT. Protein: CASSPVQGKVFTEAFF.

The V and J genes are TRBV6-5 and TRBJ1-1, with D uncertain. Germline V gene lookup returns CDR1 MNHEY and CDR2 SVGAGI. The CDR3 has 13 amino acids. Trimming removed 5 bases at V and 5 bases at J, with 12 bases between. This chain's CDR3 is CASSPPRETEAFF. The DNA of the CDR3 is TGTGCCAGCAGTCCCCCGAGGGAAACTGAAGCTTTCTTT.

In this sample, this clone turned up a few times. The chain joins TRBV23-1 to TRBJ1-1, with TRBD1 identical over 8 bases. TRBV23-1 is reported as an ORF; its role is uncertain. After removal of 2 bases from V and 0 bases from J, the junction contained 14 bases not matched to a gene. This CDR3 region has 19 residues. In nucleotides, the CDR3 is TGCGCCAGCAGTCAAATAGACAGGGGAGTACGACCCATGAACACTGAAGCTTTCTTT. Its protein is CASSQIDRGVRPMNTEAFF.

Remarks on this clone: One end of the junction does not line up with germline, which may come from a read error. This sequence joins TRBV7-2 and TRBJ1-3; 7 nucleotides line up with TRBD1. CDR1 SGHTA and CDR2 FQGNSA come from the germline V gene. The CDR3 has 13 residues. The chain's CDR3 is CASSLSGGLIIRF. The CDR3 coding sequence is TGTGCCAGCAGCTTATCAGGGGGTTTAATTATTCGTTTT.

This chain joins TRBV6-1 and TRBJ2-7; 7 bases are a match to TRBD1. Germline loops: CDR1 MNHNS, CDR2 SASEGT. This CDR3 is 13 amino acids long. The trim removed 4 bases at V and 2 bases at J, leaving 2 bases unmatched. The CDR3 protein is CASSVQGAYEQYF. DNA for the CDR3: TGTGCCAGCAGTGTCCAGGGGGCCTACGAGCAGTACTTC.

The chain links TRBV7-9 to TRBJ2-5, with 13 bases aligning to TRBD2. V lost 5 bases to trimming and J lost 2 bases; unmatched junction nucleotides: 14. In germline, CDR1 is SEHNR, CDR2 FQNEAQ (reference sequence). CDR3 length: 19 amino acids. The CDR3, as DNA: TGTGCCAGCAGCCCGTGGACAGGACTAGCGGGAGCGGGGCAAGAGACCCAGTACTTC. Protein sequence: CASSPWTGLAGAGQETQYF.

The rearrangement joins TRBV30 to TRBJ2-1, with 9 bases aligning to TRBD1. CDR3 length: 15 amino acids. Germline V gene lookup returns CDR1 GTSNPN and CDR2 SVGIG (reference sequence). Losses at the gene ends were 2 bases for V and 3 bases for J; bases not matched to a gene: 5. CDR3 amino acids: CAWSMGQGYYNEQFF. The CDR3 coding sequence is TGTGCCTGGAGTATGGGACAGGGATACTACAATGAGCAGTTCTTC.

The CDR3 loop reads CASSLTYNTEAFF. For the CDR3, the DNA is TGTGCCAGCAGCTTGACATACAACACTGAAGCTTTCTTT. The chain carries TRBV11-3 and TRBJ1-1; the D is unclear. Trimming pared 3 bases from V and 2 bases from J, leaving 7 bases between. Germline V gene data show CDR1 as SGHNT and CDR2 as YENEEA. There are 13 residues in the CDR3.

CDR3 amino acids: CASSFRAGGRRNTEAFF. CDR3 nucleotide sequence: TGTGCCAGCAGTTTCCGGGCGGGCGGACGCCGGAACACTGAAGCTTTCTTT. The chain recombines TRBV27 with TRBJ1-1; D call uncertain. The CDR3 spans 17 residues. V was clipped by 3 bases and J by 1 base, with 18 bases between them. Germline loops: CDR1 MNHEY, CDR2 SMNVEV (reference sequence).